This T cell receptor beta chain was obtained from a study of T cell changes during pregnancy in multiple sclerosis. The table came from immunoSEQ multiplex PCR; TCRdb's copy has only in-frame clones and leaves some out. The sample shows 38,000 or so clones, over 85% of them seen only once. The clonotype was recovered from a female donor with multiple sclerosis, enrolled in a pregnancy study. The material was peripheral blood, obtained before pregnancy.

CDR3: CASSRITGGGNYEQYF. DNA for the CDR3: TGTGCCAGCAGTCGAATAACAGGGGGGGGAAACTACGAGCAGTACTTC. This chain links TRBV27 with TRBJ2-7; D may be TRBD1 (8 bases). Germline V lookup: CDR1 MNHEY, CDR2 SMNVEV (reference sequence). CDR3 length equals 16 residues. Trimming pared 5 bases from V and 3 bases from J, leaving 20 bases between.